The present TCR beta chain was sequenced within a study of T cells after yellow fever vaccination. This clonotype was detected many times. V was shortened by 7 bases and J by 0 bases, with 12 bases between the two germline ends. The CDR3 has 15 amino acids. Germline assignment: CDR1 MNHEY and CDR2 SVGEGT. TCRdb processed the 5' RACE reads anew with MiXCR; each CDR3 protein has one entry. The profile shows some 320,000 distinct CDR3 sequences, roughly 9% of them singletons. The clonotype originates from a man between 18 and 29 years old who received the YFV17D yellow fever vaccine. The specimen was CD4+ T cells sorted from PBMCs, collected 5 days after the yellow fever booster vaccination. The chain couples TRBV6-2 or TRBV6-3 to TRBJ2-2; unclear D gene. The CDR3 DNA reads TGTGCCAGCACGGACGCCCTGCCGAACACCGGGGAGCTGTTTTTT. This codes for CASTDALPNTGELFF.